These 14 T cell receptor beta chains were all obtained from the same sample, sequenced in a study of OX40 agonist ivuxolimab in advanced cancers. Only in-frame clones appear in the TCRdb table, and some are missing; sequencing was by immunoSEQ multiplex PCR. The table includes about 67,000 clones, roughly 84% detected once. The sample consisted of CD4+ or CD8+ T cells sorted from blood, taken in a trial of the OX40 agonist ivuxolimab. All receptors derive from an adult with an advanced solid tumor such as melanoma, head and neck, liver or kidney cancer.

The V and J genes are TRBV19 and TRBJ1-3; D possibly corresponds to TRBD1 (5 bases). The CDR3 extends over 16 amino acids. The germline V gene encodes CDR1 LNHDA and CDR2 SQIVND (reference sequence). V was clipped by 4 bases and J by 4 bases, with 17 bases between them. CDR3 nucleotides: TGTGCCAGTAGTAATGCCGGGACGGAGTTAGGAAACACCATATATTTT. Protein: CASSNAGTELGNTIYF.

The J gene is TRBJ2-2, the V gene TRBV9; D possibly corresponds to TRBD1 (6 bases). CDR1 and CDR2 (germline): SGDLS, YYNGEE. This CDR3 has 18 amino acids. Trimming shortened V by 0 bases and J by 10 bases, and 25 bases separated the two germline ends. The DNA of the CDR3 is TGTGCCAGCAGCGTAGGTCCCGACACAGGGTGGAGTATTCCGGAGCTGTTTTTT. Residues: CASSVGPDTGWSIPELFF. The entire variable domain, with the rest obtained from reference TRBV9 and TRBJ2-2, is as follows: DSGVTQTPKHLITATGQRVTLRCSPRSGDLSVYWYQQSLDQGLQFLIQYYNGEERAKGNILERFSAQQFPDLHSELNLSSLELGDSALYFCASSVGPDTGWSIPELFFGEGSRLTVL.

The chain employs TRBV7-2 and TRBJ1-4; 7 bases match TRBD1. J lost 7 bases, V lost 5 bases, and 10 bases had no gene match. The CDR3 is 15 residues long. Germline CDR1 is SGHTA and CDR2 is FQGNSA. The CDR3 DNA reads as TGTGCCAGCAGCCCCGGACAGGCAGGAGGTGAAAAACTGTTTTTT. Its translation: CASSPGQAGGEKLFF.

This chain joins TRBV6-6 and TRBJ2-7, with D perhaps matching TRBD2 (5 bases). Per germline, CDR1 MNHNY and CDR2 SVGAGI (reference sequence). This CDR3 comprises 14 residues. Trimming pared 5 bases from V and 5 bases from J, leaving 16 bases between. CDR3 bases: TGTGCCAGCAGTCAAGAAACTAGAATCCACGAGCAGTACTTC. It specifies CASSQETRIHEQYF.

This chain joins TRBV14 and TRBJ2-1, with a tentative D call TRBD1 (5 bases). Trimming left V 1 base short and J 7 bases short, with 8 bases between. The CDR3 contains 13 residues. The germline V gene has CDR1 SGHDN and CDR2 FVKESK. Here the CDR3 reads CASSQGAGNEQFF. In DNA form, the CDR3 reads TGTGCCAGCAGCCAAGGAGCAGGGAATGAGCAGTTCTTC. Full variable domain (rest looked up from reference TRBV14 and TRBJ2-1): EAGVTQFPSHSVIEKGQTVTLRCDPISGHDNLYWYRRVMGKEIKFLLHFVKESKQDESGMPNNRFLAERTGGTYSTLKVQPAELEDSGVYFCASSQGAGNEQFFGPGTRLTVL.

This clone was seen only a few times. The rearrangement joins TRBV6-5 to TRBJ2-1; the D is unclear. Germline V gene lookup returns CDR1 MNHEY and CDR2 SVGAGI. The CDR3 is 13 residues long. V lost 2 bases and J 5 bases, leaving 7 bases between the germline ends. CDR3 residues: CASSYRQHNEQFF. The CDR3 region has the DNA TGTGCCAGCAGTTACCGCCAACACAATGAGCAGTTCTTC.

The CDR3 DNA reads as TGCGCCAGCAGCTTGGTGTCAGGGAGTACTAACTATGGCTACACCTTC. It is translated as CASSLVSGSTNYGYTF. V usage is TRBV5-1 and J usage is TRBJ1-2; a weak D match, TRBD1 (5 bases). Trimming took off 0 bases at V and 0 bases at J, with 12 bases between the two ends. This CDR3 region has 16 residues. Germline V CDR1 and CDR2: SGHRS, YFSETQ.

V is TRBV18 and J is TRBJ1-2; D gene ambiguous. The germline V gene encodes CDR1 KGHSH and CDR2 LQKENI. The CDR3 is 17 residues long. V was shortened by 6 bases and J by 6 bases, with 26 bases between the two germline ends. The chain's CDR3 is CASSISVAWGWSHGYTF. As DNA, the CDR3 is TGTGCCAGCTCTATATCAGTCGCGTGGGGTTGGAGTCATGGCTACACCTTC.

In DNA form, the CDR3 reads TGTGCCAGCAGCCATGGACAGGGCCTGGGTACCGGGGAGCTGTTTTTT. Translating gives CASSHGQGLGTGELFF. The rearrangement links TRBV11-2 to TRBJ2-2; 8 bases fit TRBD1. The CDR3 length is 16 residues. Germline V gives CDR1 SGHAT, CDR2 FQNNGV. The V segment lost 5 bases and the J segment 5 bases; nucleotides outside the gene matches: 10.

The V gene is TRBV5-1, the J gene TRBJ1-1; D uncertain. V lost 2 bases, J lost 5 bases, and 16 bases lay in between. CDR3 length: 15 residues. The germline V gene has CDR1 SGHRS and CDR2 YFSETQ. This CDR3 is CASSFMLQLGTEAFF. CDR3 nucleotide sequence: TGCGCCAGCAGCTTTATGCTTCAATTAGGGACTGAAGCTTTCTTT.

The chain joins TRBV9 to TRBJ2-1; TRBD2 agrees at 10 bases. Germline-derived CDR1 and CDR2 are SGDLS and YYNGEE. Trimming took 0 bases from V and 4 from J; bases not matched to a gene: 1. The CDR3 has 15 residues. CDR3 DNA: TGTGCCAGCAGCGTAGAGCGGGGGGGTTACAATGAGCAGTTCTTC. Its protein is CASSVERGGYNEQFF.

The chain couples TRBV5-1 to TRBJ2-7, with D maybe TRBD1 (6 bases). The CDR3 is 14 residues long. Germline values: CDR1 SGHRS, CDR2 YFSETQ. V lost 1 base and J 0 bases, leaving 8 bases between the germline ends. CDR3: CASSLTGSSYEQYF. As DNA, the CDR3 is TGCGCCAGCAGCTTGACAGGGAGCTCCTACGAGCAGTACTTC.

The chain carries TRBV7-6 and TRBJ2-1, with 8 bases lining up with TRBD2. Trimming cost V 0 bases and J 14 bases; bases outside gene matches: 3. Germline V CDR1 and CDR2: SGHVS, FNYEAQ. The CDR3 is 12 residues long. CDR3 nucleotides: TGTGCCAGCAGCTTAGCGCCGCGGGGGGAGTTCTTC. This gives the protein CASSLAPRGEFF.

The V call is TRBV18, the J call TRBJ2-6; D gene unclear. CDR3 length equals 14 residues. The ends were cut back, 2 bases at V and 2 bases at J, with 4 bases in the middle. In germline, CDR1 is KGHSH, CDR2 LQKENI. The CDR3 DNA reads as TGTGCCAGCTCACCAGGGGCTGGGGCCAACGTCCTGACTTTC. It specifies CASSPGAGANVLTF. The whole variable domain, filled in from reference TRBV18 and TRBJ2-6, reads NAGVMQNPRHLVRRRGQEARLRCSPMKGHSHVYWYRQLPEEGLKFMVYLQKENIIDESGMPKERFSAEFPKEGPSILRIQQVVRGDSAAYFCASSPGAGANVLTFGAGSRLTVL.